The clone carrying this TCR beta chain came up a few times. The data were taken from a study of T cells after yellow fever vaccination. MiXCR, run by TCRdb on the 5' RACE reads, gives a single entry per CDR3 protein. The table lists 110,000 or so distinct CDR3 sequences, roughly 7.2% of them singletons. The germline V gene encodes CDR1 SGHRS and CDR2 YFSETQ. CDR3 length: 14 residues. The V segment lost 4 bases and the J segment 8 bases; nucleotides outside the gene matches: 11. The V and J genes are TRBV5-1 and TRBJ1-2, with 7 bases lining up with TRBD1. Sequenced material: CD4+ T cells sorted from PBMCs, taken around 45 days after the first yellow fever vaccination. The sequence was obtained from a man aged 18 to 30 who received the YFV17D yellow fever vaccine. The CDR3 DNA is TGCGCCAGCAGCGTGGACAGGTCAAGAGGAGGCTACACCTTC. Protein: CASSVDRSRGGYTF.